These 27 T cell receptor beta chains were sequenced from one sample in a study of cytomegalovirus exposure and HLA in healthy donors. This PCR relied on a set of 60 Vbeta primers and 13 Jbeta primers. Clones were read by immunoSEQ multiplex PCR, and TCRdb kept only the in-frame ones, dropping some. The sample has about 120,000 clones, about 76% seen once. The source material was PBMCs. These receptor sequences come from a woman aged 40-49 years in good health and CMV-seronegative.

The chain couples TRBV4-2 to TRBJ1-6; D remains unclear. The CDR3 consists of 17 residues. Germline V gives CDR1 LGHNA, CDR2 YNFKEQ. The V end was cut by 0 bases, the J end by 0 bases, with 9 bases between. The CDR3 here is CASSQEVRSSYNSPLHF. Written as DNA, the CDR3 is TGTGCCAGCAGCCAAGAGGTCCGTAGCTCCTATAATTCACCCCTCCACTTT.

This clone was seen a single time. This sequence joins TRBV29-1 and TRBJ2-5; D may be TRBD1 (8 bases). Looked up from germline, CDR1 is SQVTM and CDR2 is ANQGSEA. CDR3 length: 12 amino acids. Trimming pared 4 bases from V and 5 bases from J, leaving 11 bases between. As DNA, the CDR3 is TGCAGCGTTGTACAGGGGGGGGAGACCCAGTACTTC. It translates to CSVVQGGETQYF.

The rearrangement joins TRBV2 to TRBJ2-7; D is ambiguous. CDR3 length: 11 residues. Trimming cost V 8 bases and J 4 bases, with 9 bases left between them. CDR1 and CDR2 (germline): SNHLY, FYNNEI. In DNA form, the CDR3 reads TGTGCCAGCGGCCTGCGGTACGAGCAGTACTTC. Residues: CASGLRYEQYF.

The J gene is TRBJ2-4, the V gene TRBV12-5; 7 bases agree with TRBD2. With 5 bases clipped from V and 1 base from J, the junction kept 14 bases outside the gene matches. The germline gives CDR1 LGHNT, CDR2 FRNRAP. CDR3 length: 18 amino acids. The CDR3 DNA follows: TGTGCTAGTGGTCGTTTCTTAGAGACTAGCACGGCCAAAAACATTCAGTACTTC. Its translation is CASGRFLETSTAKNIQYF.

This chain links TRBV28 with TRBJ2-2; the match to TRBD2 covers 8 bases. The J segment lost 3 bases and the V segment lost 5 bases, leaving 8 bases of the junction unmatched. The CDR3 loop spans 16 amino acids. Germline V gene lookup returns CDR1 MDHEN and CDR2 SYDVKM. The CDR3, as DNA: TGTGCCAGCAGTCCAGGAGCGGGAGTCGACACCGGGGAGCTGTTTTTT. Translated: CASSPGAGVDTGELFF.

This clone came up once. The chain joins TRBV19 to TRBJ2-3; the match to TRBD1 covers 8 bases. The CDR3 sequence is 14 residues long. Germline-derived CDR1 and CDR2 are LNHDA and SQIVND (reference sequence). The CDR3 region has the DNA TGTGCTACCAGCGACAGGGGATTTACAGATACGCAGTATTTT. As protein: CATSDRGFTDTQYF.

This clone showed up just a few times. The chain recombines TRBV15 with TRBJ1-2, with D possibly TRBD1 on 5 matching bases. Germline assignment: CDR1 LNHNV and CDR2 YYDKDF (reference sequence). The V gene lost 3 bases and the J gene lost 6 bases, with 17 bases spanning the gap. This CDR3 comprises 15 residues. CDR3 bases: TGTGCCACCAGCAGCTTTTCTGGGGGAGGGGATGGCTACACCTTC. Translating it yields CATSSFSGGGDGYTF.

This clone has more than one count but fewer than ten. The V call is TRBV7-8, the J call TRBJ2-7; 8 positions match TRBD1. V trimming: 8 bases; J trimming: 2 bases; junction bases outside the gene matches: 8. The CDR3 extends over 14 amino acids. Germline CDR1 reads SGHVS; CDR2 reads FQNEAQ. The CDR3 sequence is CASSRTGRPYEQYF. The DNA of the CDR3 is TGTGCCAGCTCTCGGACAGGGCGCCCCTACGAGCAGTACTTC.

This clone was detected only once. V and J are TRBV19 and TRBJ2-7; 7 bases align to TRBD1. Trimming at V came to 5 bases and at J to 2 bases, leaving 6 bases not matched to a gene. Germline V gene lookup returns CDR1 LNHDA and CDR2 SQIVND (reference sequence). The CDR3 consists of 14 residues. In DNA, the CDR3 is TGTGCCAGTAGTGCTCGACAGGGTACCTACGAGCAGTACTTC. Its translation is CASSARQGTYEQYF.

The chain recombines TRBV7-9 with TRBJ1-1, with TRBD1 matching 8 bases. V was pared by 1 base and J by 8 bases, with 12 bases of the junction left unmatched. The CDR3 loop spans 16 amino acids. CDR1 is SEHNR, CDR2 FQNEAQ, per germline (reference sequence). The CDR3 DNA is TGTGCCAGCAGCTTAGGGACAGGGCCTCCCCCCGACGAAGCTTTCTTT. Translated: CASSLGTGPPPDEAFF.

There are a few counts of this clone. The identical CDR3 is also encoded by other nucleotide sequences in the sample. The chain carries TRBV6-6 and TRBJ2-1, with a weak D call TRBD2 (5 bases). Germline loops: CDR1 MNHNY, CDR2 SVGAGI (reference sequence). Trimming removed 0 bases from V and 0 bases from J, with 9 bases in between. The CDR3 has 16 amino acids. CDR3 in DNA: TGTGCCAGCAGTTACTCGAGAGGGAGCTCCTACAATGAGCAGTTCTTC. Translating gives CASSYSRGSSYNEQFF.

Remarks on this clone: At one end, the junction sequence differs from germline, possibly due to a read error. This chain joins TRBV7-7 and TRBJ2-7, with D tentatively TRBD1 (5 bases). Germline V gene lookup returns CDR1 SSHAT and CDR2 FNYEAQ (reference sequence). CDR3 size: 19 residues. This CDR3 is CASSSTDQTHGWSSYEQYF. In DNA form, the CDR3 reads TGTGCTAGCAGCTCGACAGACCAAACGCACGGCTGGAGCTCCTACGAGCAGTACTTC.

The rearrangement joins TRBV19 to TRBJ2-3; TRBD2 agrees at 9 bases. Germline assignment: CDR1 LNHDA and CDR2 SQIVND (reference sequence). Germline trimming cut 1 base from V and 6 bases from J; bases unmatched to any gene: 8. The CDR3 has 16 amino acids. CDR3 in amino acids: CASSIGGRAYGDTQYF. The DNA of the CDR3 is TGTGCCAGTAGTATAGGCGGGAGGGCCTACGGGGATACGCAGTATTTT.

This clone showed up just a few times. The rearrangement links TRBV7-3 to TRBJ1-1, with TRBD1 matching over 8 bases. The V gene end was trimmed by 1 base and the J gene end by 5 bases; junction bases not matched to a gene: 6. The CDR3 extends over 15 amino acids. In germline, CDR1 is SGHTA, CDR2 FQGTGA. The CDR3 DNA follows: TGTGCCAGCAGCTTAATAGGACAGGGACTAACTGAAGCTTTCTTT. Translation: CASSLIGQGLTEAFF.

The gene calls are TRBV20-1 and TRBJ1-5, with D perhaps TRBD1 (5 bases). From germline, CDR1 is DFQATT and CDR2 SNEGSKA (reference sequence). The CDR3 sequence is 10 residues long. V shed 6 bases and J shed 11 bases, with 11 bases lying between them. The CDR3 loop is CSAGPGAQHF. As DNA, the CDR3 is TGCAGTGCCGGACCGGGGGCCCAGCATTTT.

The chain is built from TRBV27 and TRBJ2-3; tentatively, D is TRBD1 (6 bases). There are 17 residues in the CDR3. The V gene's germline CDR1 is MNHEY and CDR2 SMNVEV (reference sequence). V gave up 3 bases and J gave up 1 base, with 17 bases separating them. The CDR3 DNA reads TGTGCCAGCAGTTTCCGACTACAGGGAAGCGGCACAGATACGCAGTATTTT. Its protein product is CASSFRLQGSGTDTQYF.

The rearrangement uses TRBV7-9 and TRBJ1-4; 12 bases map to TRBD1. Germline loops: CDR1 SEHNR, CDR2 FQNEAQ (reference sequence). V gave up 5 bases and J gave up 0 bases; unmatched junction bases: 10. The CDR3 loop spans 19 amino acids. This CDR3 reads CASSAGTGGLIATNEKLFF. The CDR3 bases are TGTGCCAGCAGCGCGGGGACAGGGGGCTTGATTGCAACTAATGAAAAACTGTTTTTT.

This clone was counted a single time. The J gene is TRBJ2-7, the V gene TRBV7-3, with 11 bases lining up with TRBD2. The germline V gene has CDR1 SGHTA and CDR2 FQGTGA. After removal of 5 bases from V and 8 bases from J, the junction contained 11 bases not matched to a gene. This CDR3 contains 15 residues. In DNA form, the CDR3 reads TGTGCCAGCAGCCTAGAACTAGCGGGAGAGGTTAAGCAGTACTTC. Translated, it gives CASSLELAGEVKQYF.

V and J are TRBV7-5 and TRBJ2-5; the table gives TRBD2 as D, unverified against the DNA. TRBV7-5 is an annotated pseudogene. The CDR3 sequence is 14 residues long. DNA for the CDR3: TGTGCCAGAAGCCCCGCGGGGGGTCAAGAGACCCAGTACTTC. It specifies CARSPAGGQETQYF.

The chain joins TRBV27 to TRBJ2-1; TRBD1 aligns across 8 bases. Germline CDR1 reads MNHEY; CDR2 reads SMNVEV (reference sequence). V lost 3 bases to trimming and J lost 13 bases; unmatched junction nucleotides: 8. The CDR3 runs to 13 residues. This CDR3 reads CASSFGQGARQFF. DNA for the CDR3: TGTGCCAGCAGTTTTGGGCAGGGGGCACGCCAGTTCTTC.

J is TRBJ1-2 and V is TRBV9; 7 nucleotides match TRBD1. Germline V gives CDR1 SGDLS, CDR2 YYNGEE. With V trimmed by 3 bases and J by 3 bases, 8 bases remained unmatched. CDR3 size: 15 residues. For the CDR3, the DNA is TGTGCCAGCAGCGAAGGGGACAGCTGGGACTATGGCTACACCTTC. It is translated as CASSEGDSWDYGYTF.

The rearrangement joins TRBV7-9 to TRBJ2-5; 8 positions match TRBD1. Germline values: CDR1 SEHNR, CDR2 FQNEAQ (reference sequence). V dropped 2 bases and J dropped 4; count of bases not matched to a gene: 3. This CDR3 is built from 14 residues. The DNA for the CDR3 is TGTGCCAGCAGCTTACCCACAGGGGGAGAGACCCAGTACTTC. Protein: CASSLPTGGETQYF.

CDR3 nucleotide sequence: TGTGCCAGCAGTCTTAGGACAGACTATGGCTACACCTTC. The encoded protein is CASSLRTDYGYTF. The V gene is TRBV6-5, the J gene TRBJ1-2; maybe TRBD1 (6 bases). The length of the CDR3 is 13 residues. From germline, CDR1 is MNHEY and CDR2 SVGAGI. V was trimmed by 5 bases and J by 3 bases, leaving 10 bases between them.

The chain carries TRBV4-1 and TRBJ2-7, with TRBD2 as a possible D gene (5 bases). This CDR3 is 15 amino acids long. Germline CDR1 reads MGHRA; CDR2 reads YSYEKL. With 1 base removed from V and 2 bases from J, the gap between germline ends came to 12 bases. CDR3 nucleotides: TGCGCCAGCAGCCAAGTCGGAGCGGATCCCTACGAGCAGTACTTC. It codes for CASSQVGADPYEQYF.

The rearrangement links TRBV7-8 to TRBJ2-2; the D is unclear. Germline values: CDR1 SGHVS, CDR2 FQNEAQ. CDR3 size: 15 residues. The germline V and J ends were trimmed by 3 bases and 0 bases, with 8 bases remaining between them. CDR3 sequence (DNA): TGTGCCAGCAGCTTTGAAACACCGAACACCGGGGAGCTGTTTTTT. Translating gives CASSFETPNTGELFF.

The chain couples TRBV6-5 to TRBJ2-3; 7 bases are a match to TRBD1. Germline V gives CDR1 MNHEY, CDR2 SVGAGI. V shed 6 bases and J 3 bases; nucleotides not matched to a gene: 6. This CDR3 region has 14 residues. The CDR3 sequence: CASRRSTGTDTQYF. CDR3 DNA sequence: TGTGCCAGCAGACGATCGACAGGGACAGATACGCAGTATTTT.

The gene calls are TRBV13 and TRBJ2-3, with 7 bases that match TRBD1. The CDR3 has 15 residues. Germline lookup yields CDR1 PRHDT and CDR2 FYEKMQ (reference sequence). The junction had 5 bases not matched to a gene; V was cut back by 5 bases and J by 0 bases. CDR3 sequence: CASSKRTGSTDTQYF. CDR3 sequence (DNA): TGTGCCAGCAGCAAAAGGACAGGAAGCACAGATACGCAGTATTTT. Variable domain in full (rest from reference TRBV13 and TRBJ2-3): AAGVIQSPRHLIKEKRETATLKCYPIPRHDTVYWYQQGPGQDPQFLISFYEKMQSDKGSIPDRFSAQQFSDYHSELNMSSLELGDSALYFCASSKRTGSTDTQYFGPGTRLTVL.